The 14 T cell receptor beta chains in this list originate from one sample, sequenced in a study of siplizumab effects on memory and regulatory T cells. Libraries were prepared by immunoSEQ multiplex PCR; TCRdb keeps only in-frame clonotypes and omits some of them. Of roughly 100,000 clones listed, around 93% are singletons. The specimen sequenced was CD4+ T cells sorted from blood. All receptors come from a human donor in good health.

As regards this clone: The sample holds other DNA sequences that translate to the same CDR3. The chain recombines TRBV14 with TRBJ2-7; D remains unclear. V lost 1 base to trimming and J lost 2 bases, with 3 bases between them. Germline CDR1 SGHDN, CDR2 FVKESK. This CDR3 contains 12 residues. CDR3 residues: CASSQVPYEQYF. The CDR3 region has the DNA TGTGCCAGCAGCCAAGTTCCCTACGAGCAGTACTTC.

The chain uses TRBV6-1 and TRBJ1-3; D is uncertain. This CDR3 region has 14 residues. Germline V gene lookup returns CDR1 MNHNS and CDR2 SASEGT. V was shortened by 7 bases and J by 1 base, with 11 bases between the two germline ends. Here the CDR3 reads CASTERASGNTIYF. DNA of the CDR3: TGTGCCAGCACCGAACGGGCTTCTGGAAACACCATATATTTT.

The chain joins TRBV5-1 to TRBJ2-4; D tentatively reads TRBD1 or TRBD2 (5 bases each). V shed 3 bases and J shed 8 bases, with 12 bases lying between them. Germline CDR1 and CDR2: SGHRS and YFSETQ. The CDR3 length is 13 residues. The CDR3 region is CASSSMGVDIQYF. The CDR3 DNA follows: TGCGCCAGCAGCTCAATGGGGGTTGACATTCAGTACTTC.

This clone was observed once. This chain connects TRBV15 to TRBJ1-2; D unresolved. Per germline, CDR1 LNHNV and CDR2 YYDKDF (reference sequence). The CDR3 spans 14 residues. V lost 0 bases and J lost 5, with 10 bases in between. The CDR3 region is CATSRDRSGYGYTF. CDR3 bases: TGTGCCACCAGCAGAGATCGGTCGGGGTATGGCTACACCTTC.

The rearrangement links TRBV19 to TRBJ2-5; D assignment may be TRBD1 or TRBD2 (5 bases each). V shed 5 bases and J shed 1 base, with 11 bases lying between them. In germline, CDR1 is LNHDA, CDR2 SQIVND (reference sequence). CDR3 length: 14 amino acids. The CDR3 loop is CASSDPGTQETQYF. Written as DNA, the CDR3 is TGTGCCAGTAGTGACCCCGGGACCCAAGAGACCCAGTACTTC. Using reference TRBV19 and TRBJ2-5 for the parts outside the CDR3, the full variable domain is DGGITQSPKYLFRKEGQNVTLSCEQNLNHDAMYWYRQDPGQGLRLIYYSQIVNDFQKGDIAEGYSVSREKKESFPLTVTSAQKNPTAFYLCASSDPGTQETQYFGPGTRLLVL.

The J gene is TRBJ1-6, the V gene TRBV27; no definite D call. This CDR3 contains 16 residues. From germline, CDR1 is MNHEY and CDR2 SMNVEV (reference sequence). V lost 3 bases and J 0 bases, leaving 9 bases between the germline ends. The CDR3 loop reads CASSFDPGSYNSPLHF. CDR3 DNA sequence: TGTGCCAGCAGTTTTGATCCTGGCTCCTATAATTCACCCCTCCACTTT.

The DNA of the CDR3 is TGTGCCAGCAGCCAAGGACAGGGGCACTCCTACGAGCAGTACTTC. Translated, it gives CASSQGQGHSYEQYF. The chain links TRBV14 to TRBJ2-5, with 8 positions matching TRBD1. The assigned J gene may be wrong: the sequence end matches TRBJ2-7 better. Germline CDR1 and CDR2: SGHDN and FVKESK. The CDR3 has 15 amino acids.

This clone appeared a single time. The chain uses TRBV7-9 and TRBJ2-1; D is undetermined. In germline, CDR1 is SEHNR, CDR2 FQNEAQ (reference sequence). The CDR3 runs to 13 residues. V lost 4 bases, J lost 7 bases, and 11 bases lay in between. The CDR3 loop reads CASSWRLGNEQFF. The CDR3 DNA follows: TGTGCCAGCAGCTGGAGACTGGGGAATGAGCAGTTCTTC.

V gene TRBV7-8 combines with J gene TRBJ2-7, with D unclear. V was trimmed by 2 bases and J by 2 bases, leaving 13 bases between them. CDR3 size: 15 residues. CDR1 SGHVS and CDR2 FQNEAQ come from the germline V gene. The CDR3 DNA reads TGTGCCAGCAGCTTATCATGGATTCAGCCCTACGAGCAGTACTTC. Its translation is CASSLSWIQPYEQYF.

The chain recombines TRBV7-8 with TRBJ1-1; D unresolved. Trimming took 1 base from V and 3 from J, leaving 12 bases between them. CDR3 length: 15 residues. Germline values: CDR1 SGHVS, CDR2 FQNEAQ. The CDR3 sequence: CASSLEGKGYTEAFF. The DNA of the CDR3 is TGTGCCAGCAGCTTAGAAGGGAAAGGGTACACTGAAGCTTTCTTT.

The genes are TRBV6-6 and TRBJ2-7; TRBD1 agrees at 10 bases. Germline CDR1 and CDR2: MNHNY and SVGAGI (reference sequence). CDR3 length: 14 residues. V shed 6 bases, J shed 5 bases, and the junction held 7 bases outside the gene matches. CDR3 in amino acids: CASRRGTGAHEQYF. The CDR3 nucleotides are TGTGCCAGCAGGAGAGGGACAGGGGCCCACGAGCAGTACTTC.

This clone was observed once. CDR3 amino acids: CASSDRIQETQYF. DNA of the CDR3: TGTGCCAGCAGCGACAGGATCCAAGAGACCCAGTACTTC. The chain carries TRBV7-3 and TRBJ2-5; tentative D call: TRBD1 (6 bases). This CDR3 is 13 amino acids long. Trimming left V 5 bases short and J 1 base short, with 8 bases between. The germline V gene has CDR1 SGHTA and CDR2 FQGTGA.

The chain links TRBV14 to TRBJ1-3; no firm D call. Per the germline V gene, CDR1 is SGHDN and CDR2 is FVKESK. The germline V and J ends were trimmed by 1 base and 10 bases, with 8 bases remaining between them. This CDR3 is 12 amino acids long. DNA for the CDR3: TGTGCCAGCAGCCAAGTTCGTGAGACCATATATTTT. This codes for CASSQVRETIYF.

The chain uses TRBV15 and TRBJ2-2, with D possibly being TRBD2 (5 bases). Trimming took 1 base from V and 1 from J, leaving 10 bases between them. CDR1 and CDR2 from the germline V gene are LNHNV and YYDKDF (reference sequence). The CDR3 is 16 amino acids. As DNA, the CDR3 is TGTGCCACCAGCAGAGTCTGGGCGGGGAACACCGGGGAGCTGTTTTTT. It translates to CATSRVWAGNTGELFF. Complete variable domain (other parts from reference TRBV15 and TRBJ2-2): DAMVIQNPRYQVTQFGKPVTLSCSQTLNHNVMYWYQQKSSQAPKLLFHYYDKDFNNEADTPDNFQSRRPNTSFCFLDIRSPGLGDTAMYLCATSRVWAGNTGELFFGEGSRLTVL.